This T cell receptor (beta chain) was captured in a study of T cell changes during pregnancy in multiple sclerosis. This CDR3 spans 18 amino acids. The germline gives CDR1 SGHRS, CDR2 YFSETQ. The V gene end was trimmed by 2 bases and the J gene end by 0 bases; junction bases not matched to a gene: 5. Some clones are missing from TCRdb's copy, which holds only in-frame ones; the method was immunoSEQ multiplex PCR. In the table there are 90,000 to 100,000 clones, 85% to 95% of which are singletons. The receptor comes from a female donor with multiple sclerosis, enrolled in a pregnancy study. This specimen was peripheral blood, taken in the first trimester of pregnancy. The chain is built from TRBV5-1 and TRBJ2-3; 14 bases map to TRBD2. The CDR3, as DNA: TGCGCCAGCAGCTTTGCGACTAGCGGGGGGGCTAGCACAGATACGCAGTATTTT. Its protein is CASSFATSGGASTDTQYF. The full variable domain, completed using reference TRBV5-1 and TRBJ2-3, is KAGVTQTPRYLIKTRGQQVTLSCSPISGHRSVSWYQQTPGQGLQFLFEYFSETQRNKGNFPGRFSGRQFSNSRSEMNVSTLELGDSALYLCASSFATSGGASTDTQYFGPGTRLTVL.